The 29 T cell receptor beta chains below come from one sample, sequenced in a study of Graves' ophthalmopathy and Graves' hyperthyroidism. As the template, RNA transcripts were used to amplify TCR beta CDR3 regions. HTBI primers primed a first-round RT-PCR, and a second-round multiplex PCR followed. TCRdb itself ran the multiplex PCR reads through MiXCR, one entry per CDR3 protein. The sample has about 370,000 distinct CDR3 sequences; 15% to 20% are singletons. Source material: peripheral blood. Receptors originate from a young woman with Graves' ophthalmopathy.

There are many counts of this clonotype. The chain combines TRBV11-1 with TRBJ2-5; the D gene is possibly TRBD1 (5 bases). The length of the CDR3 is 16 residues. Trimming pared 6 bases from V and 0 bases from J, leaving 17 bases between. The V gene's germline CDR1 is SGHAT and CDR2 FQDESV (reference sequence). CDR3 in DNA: TGTGCCAGCAGAATTGGATGGTTAGGGGACCAAGAGACCCAGTACTTC. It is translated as CASRIGWLGDQETQYF.

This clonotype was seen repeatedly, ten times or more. CDR3 sequence (DNA): TGTGCCAGCAGTCCCCGGGACAGGGGGCAGGTCGGGGAGCTGTTTTTT. Its translation: CASSPRDRGQVGELFF. The chain is built from TRBV28 and TRBJ2-2, with TRBD1 matching 12 bases. The CDR3 sequence is 16 residues long. Trimming at V came to 5 bases and at J to 7 bases, leaving 8 bases not matched to a gene. CDR1 is MDHEN and CDR2 is SYDVKM in the germline V gene. Complete variable domain (other parts from reference TRBV28 and TRBJ2-2): DVKVTQSSRYLVKRTGEKVFLECVQDMDHENMFWYRQDPGLGLRLIYFSYDVKMKEKGDIPEGYSVSREKKERFSLILESASTNQTSMYLCASSPRDRGQVGELFFGEGSRLTVL.

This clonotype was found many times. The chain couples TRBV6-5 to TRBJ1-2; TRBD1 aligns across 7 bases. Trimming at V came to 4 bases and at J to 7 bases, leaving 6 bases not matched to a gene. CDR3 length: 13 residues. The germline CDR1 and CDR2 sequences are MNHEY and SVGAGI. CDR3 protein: CASSFDRVRGYTF. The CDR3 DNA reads TGTGCCAGCAGTTTCGACAGGGTGCGTGGCTACACCTTC.

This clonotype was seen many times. The CDR3 spells CAISGTSGSYEQYF. The CDR3 DNA reads TGTGCCATCAGTGGGACTAGCGGGAGCTACGAGCAGTACTTC. The chain recombines TRBV10-3 with TRBJ2-7; TRBD2 aligns across 13 bases. V lost 4 bases and J lost 3; bases outside the gene matches: 0. Germline assignment: CDR1 ENHRY and CDR2 SYGVKD. The CDR3 has 14 amino acids.

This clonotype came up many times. CDR3 DNA sequence: TGCGCCAGCAGCTCCTTTGTGACACATAAAGAGACCCAGTACTTC. Protein: CASSSFVTHKETQYF. The chain is built from TRBV5-1 and TRBJ2-5; D ambiguous. The CDR3 is made up of 15 amino acids. Trimming took off 3 bases at V and 3 bases at J, with 15 bases between the two ends. In germline, CDR1 is SGHRS, CDR2 YFSETQ.

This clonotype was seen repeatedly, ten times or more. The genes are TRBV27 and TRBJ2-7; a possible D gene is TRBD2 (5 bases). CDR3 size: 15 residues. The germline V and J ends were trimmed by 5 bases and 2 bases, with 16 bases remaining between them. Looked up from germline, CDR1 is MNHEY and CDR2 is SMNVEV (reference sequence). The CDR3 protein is CASSPARGFPYEQYF. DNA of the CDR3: TGTGCCAGCAGTCCGGCCCGGGGTTTCCCCTACGAGCAGTACTTC.

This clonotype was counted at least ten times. Written as DNA, the CDR3 is TGTGCCAGCAGACAGGCGGGGGGATTAGGCAATCAGCCCCAGCATTTT. Amino acids: CASRQAGGLGNQPQHF. V gene TRBV11-2 combines with J gene TRBJ1-5; perhaps TRBD1 as D (5 bases). The CDR3 runs 16 residues. Trimming removed 6 bases from V and 2 bases from J, with 17 bases in between. CDR1 and CDR2 from the germline V gene are SGHAT and FQNNGV.

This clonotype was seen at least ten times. The DNA of the CDR3 is TGTGCCTGGAGTGCTTCCCCCATCGCCAGTTGGGGGTACAGCAATCAGCCCCAGCATTTT. It codes for CAWSASPIASWGYSNQPQHF. The chain combines TRBV30 with TRBJ1-5, with D maybe TRBD1 (5 bases). The CDR3 length is 20 residues. Germline V gene lookup returns CDR1 GTSNPN and CDR2 SVGIG (reference sequence). V lost 1 base to trimming and J lost 1 base, with 26 bases between them. The entire variable domain, with the rest obtained from reference TRBV30 and TRBJ1-5, is as follows: SQTIHQWPATLVQPVGSPLSLECTVEGTSNPNLYWYRQAAGRGLQLLFYSVGIGQISSEVPQNLSASRPQDRQFILSSKKLLLSDSGFYLCAWSASPIASWGYSNQPQHFGDGTRLSIL.

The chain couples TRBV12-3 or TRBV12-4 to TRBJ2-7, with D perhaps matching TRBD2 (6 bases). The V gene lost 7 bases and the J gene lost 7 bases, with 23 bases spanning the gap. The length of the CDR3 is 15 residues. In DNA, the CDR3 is TGTGCCAGCACTATGGGGGGACTTTCCTACGAGGAGCAGTACTTC. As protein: CASTMGGLSYEEQYF.

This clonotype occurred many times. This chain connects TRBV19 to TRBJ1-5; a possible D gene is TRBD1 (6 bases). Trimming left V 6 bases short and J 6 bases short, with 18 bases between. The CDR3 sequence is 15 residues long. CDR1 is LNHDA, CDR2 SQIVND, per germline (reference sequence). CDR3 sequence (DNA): TGTGCCAGTAGCCTAAACCCAGGGGAGAGTCAGCCCCAGCATTTT. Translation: CASSLNPGESQPQHF.

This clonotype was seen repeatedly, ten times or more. CDR3 region: CASSEQEYQPQHF. In DNA, the CDR3 is TGTGCCAGCAGTGAACAGGAGTATCAGCCCCAGCATTTT. The V gene is TRBV6-1, the J gene TRBJ1-5; no reliable D call. The CDR3 runs 13 residues. Trimming pared 2 bases from V and 5 bases from J, leaving 7 bases between. Per the germline V gene, CDR1 is MNHNS and CDR2 is SASEGT.

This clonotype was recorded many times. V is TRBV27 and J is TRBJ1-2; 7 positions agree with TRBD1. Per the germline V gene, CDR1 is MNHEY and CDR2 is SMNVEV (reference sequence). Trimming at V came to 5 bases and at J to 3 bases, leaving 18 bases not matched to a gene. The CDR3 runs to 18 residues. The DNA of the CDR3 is TGTGCCAGCAGTCCACCGACAGGGATGGGCAGCGGGTACTATGGCTACACCTTC. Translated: CASSPPTGMGSGYYGYTF.

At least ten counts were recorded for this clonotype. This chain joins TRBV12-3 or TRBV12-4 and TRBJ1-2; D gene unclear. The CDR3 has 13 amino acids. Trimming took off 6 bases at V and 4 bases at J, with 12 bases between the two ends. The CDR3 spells CASSNRLTYGYTF. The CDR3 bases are TGTGCCAGCAGCAACAGACTCACCTATGGCTACACCTTC.

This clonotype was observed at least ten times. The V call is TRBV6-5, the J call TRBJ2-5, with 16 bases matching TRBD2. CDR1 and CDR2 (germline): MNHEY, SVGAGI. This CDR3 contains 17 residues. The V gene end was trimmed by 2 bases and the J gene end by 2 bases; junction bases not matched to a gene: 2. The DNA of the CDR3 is TGTGCCAGCAGTTACGGGGGACTAGCGGGGGGGCAAGAGACCCAGTACTTC. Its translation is CASSYGGLAGGQETQYF.

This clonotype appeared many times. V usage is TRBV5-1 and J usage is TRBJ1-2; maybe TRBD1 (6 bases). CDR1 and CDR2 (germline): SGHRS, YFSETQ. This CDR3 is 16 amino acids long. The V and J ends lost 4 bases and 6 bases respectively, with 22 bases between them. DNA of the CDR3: TGCGCCAGCAGCACGTGGACAGAGACGCCGTCGGATGGCTACACCTTC. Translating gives CASSTWTETPSDGYTF.

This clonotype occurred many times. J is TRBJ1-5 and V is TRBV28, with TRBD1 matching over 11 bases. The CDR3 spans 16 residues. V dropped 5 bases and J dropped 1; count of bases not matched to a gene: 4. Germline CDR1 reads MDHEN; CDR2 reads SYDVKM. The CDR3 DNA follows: TGTGCCAGCAGTGGGACAGGGGGTTTAAGCAATCAGCCCCAGCATTTT. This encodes CASSGTGGLSNQPQHF.

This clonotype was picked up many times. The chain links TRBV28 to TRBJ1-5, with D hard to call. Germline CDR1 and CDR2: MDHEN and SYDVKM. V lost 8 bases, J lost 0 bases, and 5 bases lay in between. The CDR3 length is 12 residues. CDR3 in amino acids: CASSVSNQPQHF. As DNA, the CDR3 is TGTGCCAGCTCCGTTAGCAATCAGCCCCAGCATTTT.

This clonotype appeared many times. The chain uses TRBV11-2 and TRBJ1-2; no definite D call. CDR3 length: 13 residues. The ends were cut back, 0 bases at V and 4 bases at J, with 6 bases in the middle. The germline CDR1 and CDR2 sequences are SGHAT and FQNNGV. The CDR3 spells CASSLEDLYGYTF. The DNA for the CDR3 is TGTGCCAGCAGCTTAGAGGACCTCTATGGCTACACCTTC.

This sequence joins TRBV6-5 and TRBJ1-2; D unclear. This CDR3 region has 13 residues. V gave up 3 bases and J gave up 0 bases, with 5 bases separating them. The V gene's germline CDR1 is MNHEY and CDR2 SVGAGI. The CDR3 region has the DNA TGTGCCAGCAGTTATCAGACTAACTATGGCTACACCTTC. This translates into CASSYQTNYGYTF.

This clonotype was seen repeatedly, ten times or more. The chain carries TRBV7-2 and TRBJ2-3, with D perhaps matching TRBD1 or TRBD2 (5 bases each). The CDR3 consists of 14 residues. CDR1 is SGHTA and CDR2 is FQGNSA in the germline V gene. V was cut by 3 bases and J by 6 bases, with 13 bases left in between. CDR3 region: CASSLGTPADTQYF. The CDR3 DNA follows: TGTGCCAGCAGCTTGGGGACGCCTGCCGATACGCAGTATTTT.

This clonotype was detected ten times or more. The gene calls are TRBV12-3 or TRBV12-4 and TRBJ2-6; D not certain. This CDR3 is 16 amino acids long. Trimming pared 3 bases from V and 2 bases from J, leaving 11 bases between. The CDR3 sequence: CASSFSIGTGANVLTF. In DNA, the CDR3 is TGTGCCAGCAGTTTTTCGATAGGGACTGGGGCCAACGTCCTGACTTTC.

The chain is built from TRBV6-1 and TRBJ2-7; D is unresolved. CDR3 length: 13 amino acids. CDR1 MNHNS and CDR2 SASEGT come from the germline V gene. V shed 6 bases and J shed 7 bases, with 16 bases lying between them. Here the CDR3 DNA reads TGTGCCAGCAGGAACCCTGTGACGCCGGAGCAGTACTTC. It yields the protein CASRNPVTPEQYF.

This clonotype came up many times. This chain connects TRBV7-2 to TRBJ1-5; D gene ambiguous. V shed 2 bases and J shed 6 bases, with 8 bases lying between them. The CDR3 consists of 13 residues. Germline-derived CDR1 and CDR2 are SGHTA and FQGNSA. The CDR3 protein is CASSLRQAQPQHF. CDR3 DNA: TGTGCCAGCAGCTTAAGGCAGGCTCAGCCCCAGCATTTT.

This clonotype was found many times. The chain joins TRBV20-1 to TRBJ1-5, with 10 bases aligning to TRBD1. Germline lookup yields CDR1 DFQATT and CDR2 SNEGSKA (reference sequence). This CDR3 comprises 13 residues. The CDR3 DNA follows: TGCAGCGGCGGGACAGGGGTAAATCAGCCCCAGCATTTT. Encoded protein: CSGGTGVNQPQHF.

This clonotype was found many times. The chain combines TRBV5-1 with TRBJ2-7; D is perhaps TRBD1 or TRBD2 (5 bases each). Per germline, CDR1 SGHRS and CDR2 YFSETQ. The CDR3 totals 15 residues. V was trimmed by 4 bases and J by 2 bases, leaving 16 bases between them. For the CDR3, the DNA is TGCGCCAGCAGCCCCCCCGGCAGGGAGACCTACGAGCAGTACTTC. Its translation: CASSPPGRETYEQYF.

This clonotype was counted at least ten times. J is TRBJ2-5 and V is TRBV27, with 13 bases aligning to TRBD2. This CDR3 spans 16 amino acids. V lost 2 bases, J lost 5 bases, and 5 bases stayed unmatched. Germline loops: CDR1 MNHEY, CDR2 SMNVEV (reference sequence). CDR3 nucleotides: TGTGCCAGCAGTTTACGACTAGCGGGAGGTGGGGAGACCCAGTACTTC. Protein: CASSLRLAGGGETQYF.

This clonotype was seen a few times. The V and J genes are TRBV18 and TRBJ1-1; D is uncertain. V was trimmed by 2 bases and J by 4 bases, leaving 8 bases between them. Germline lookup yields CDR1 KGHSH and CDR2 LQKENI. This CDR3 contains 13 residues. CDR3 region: CASSPSAATEAFF. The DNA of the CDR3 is TGTGCCAGCTCACCATCCGCGGCCACTGAAGCTTTCTTT.

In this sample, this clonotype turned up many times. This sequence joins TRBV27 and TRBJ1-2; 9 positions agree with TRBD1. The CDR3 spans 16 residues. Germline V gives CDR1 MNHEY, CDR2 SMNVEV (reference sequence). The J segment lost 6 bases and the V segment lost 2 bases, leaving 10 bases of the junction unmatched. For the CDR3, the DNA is TGTGCCAGCAGTTTAAAGGTTTCGGGGACAGGGAATGGCTACACCTTC. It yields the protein CASSLKVSGTGNGYTF.

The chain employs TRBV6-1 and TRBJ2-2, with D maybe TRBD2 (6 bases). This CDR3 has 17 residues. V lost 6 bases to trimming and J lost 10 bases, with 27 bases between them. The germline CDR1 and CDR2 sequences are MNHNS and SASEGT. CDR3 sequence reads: CASRKATGTFKSAELFF. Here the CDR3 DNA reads TGTGCCAGCAGGAAAGCTACCGGGACTTTTAAGTCCGCGGAGCTGTTTTTT.